This is a list of T cell receptor beta chains from one sample in a study of OX40 agonist ivuxolimab in advanced cancers. Sequencing used immunoSEQ multiplex PCR; TCRdb keeps in-frame clones, though not all of them. Here the sample spans about 43,000 clones, approximately 91% being singletons. The sample here was CD4+ or CD8+ T cells sorted from blood, taken in a trial of the OX40 agonist ivuxolimab. The receptor set was obtained from an adult with an advanced solid tumor such as melanoma, head and neck, liver or kidney cancer. CDR3s include the opening cysteine and the closing phenylalanine or tryptophan. Fields, in order: J gene, V gene, clone size, D gene, CDR3 protein, CDR3 DNA. A D gene is named only where the DNA matches it firmly. Not every row has a clone size; where given, it reads once, few, many or a size class.

>TRBJ2-5|TRBV12-5|NA|NA
CASGLGANQETQYF
TGTGCTAGTGGTTTGGGCGCTAACCAAGAGACCCAGTACTTC
>TRBJ2-5|TRBV9|NA|NA
CASSPLGWGTGQETQYF
TGTGCCAGCAGCCCCTTAGGGTGGGGGACTGGTCAAGAGACCCAGTACTTC
>TRBJ1-2|TRBV4-2|NA|NA
CASSQEGSGPSYGYTF
TGTGCCAGCAGCCAAGAAGGCTCAGGACCGTCCTATGGCTACACCTTC
>TRBJ2-1|TRBV5-1|NA|TRBD1
CASSSTGTGANEQFF
TGCGCCAGCAGCTCCACCGGGACAGGTGCGAATGAGCAGTTCTTC
>TRBJ2-7|TRBV27|NA|TRBD1
CASSPRQGVNEQYF
TGTGCCAGCAGTCCGCGACAGGGTGTCAACGAGCAGTACTTC
>TRBJ2-3|TRBV5-8|NA|NA
CASSLASQGSGLADTQYF
TGTGCCAGCAGCTTGGCATCCCAAGGGTCGGGGCTTGCAGATACGCAGTATTTT
>TRBJ2-1|TRBV5-4|NA|NA
CASSLGTTSQFF
TGTGCCAGCAGCTTGGGGACCACCTCGCAGTTCTTC
>TRBJ2-7|TRBV5-6|NA|NA
CASSSSAGTYEQYF
TGTGCCAGCAGCTCCTCAGCGGGTACCTACGAGCAGTACTTC
>TRBJ2-1|TRBV7-3|NA|NA
CASSLRPLAPNNEQFF
TGTGCCAGCAGCTTAAGGCCTCTAGCGCCAAACAATGAGCAGTTCTTC
>TRBJ2-7|TRBV6-4|NA|NA
CASSYGDKYEQYF
TGTGCCAGCAGTTACGGGGACAAATACGAGCAGTACTTC
>TRBJ2-1|TRBV19|NA|TRBD2
CASSIAGGQINEQFF
TGTGCCAGTAGTATAGCGGGGGGGCAGATAAATGAGCAGTTCTTC
>TRBJ2-7|TRBV19|NA|NA
CASSPGDGYEQYF
TGTGCCAGTAGTCCAGGTGATGGGTACGAGCAGTACTTC
>TRBJ1-2|TRBV29-1|NA|NA
CSVEPDTGGGYTF
TGCAGCGTAGAGCCGGACACCGGTGGGGGCTACACCTTC
>TRBJ2-3|TRBV7-9|NA|NA
CASSTPAGIGDTQYF
TGTGCCAGCAGCACCCCGGCGGGGATAGGAGATACGCAGTATTTT
>TRBJ2-5|TRBV7-5|NA|NA
CASSLSGAGVTQYF
TGTGCCAGCAGCTTATCGGGGGCTGGGGTGACCCAGTACTTC
>TRBJ1-5|TRBV4-1|once|TRBD1
CASSQEDRGGNQPQHF
TGCGCCAGCAGCCAGGAGGACAGGGGTGGCAATCAGCCCCAGCATTTT
>TRBJ2-7|TRBV5-1|NA|NA
CASSEGYPYEQYF
TGCGCCAGCAGCGAGGGCTATCCCTACGAGCAGTACTTC
>TRBJ1-1|TRBV15|NA|NA
CATSRDRANTEAFF
TGTGCCACCAGCAGAGATCGGGCGAACACTGAAGCTTTCTTT
>TRBJ2-2|TRBV6-5|NA|NA
CASSYSVTGELFF
TGTGCCAGCAGTTACTCTGTCACCGGGGAGCTGTTTTTT
>TRBJ1-1|TRBV4-1|NA|NA
CASSQAGGLEAFF
TGCGCCAGCAGCCAAGCCGGGGGCCTTGAAGCTTTCTTT
>TRBJ1-1|TRBV9|NA|NA
CASSSAGVAFF
TGTGCCAGCTCAAGTGCAGGGGTAGCTTTCTTT
>TRBJ2-5|TRBV28|NA|NA
CASNMGGGLGETQYF
TGTGCCAGCAATATGGGTGGGGGTCTGGGAGAGACCCAGTACTTC
>TRBJ2-7|TRBV27|NA|NA
CASSLRPPINEQYF
TGTGCCAGCAGTCTACGACCCCCTATAAACGAGCAGTACTTC
>TRBJ2-7|TRBV19|NA|NA
CASSIQGWGEQYF
TGTGCCAGTAGTATCCAGGGTTGGGGCGAGCAGTACTTC
>TRBJ1-1|TRBV4-1|NA|NA
CASSQVVNTEAFF
TGCGCCAGCAGCCAAGTGGTCAACACTGAAGCTTTCTTT
>TRBJ2-1|TRBV9|NA|TRBD1
CASSAAGTGYNEQFF
TGTGCCAGCAGCGCCGCCGGGACAGGCTACAATGAGCAGTTCTTC
>TRBJ2-2|TRBV7-9|few|NA
CASSPRENTGELFF
TGTGCCAGCAGCCCTAGGGAGAACACCGGGGAGCTGTTTTTT